The clone carrying this T cell receptor beta chain was seen many times. Its antigen remains unidentified. The record originates from a study of T cells in Graves' hyperthyroidism and ophthalmopathy. General study points: Blood samples included most of the expanded thyroid clonotypes exceeding 0.001.

Amplified regions were TCR beta CDR3 sequences from RNA transcripts. Carried out on the TCR CDR3, a first-round RT-PCR used the HTBI primer set. TCRdb redid the calling of the multiplex PCR reads with MiXCR, one entry per CDR3 protein. The data hold roughly 560,000 distinct CDR3 sequences, with roughly 15% observed a single time. It was over 9.5 ml of fresh peripheral blood that supplied the PBMCs. The CDR3 extends over 13 amino acids. Trimming left V 1 base short and J 5 bases short, with 11 bases between. Germline V gene sequence: CDR1 GTSNPN, CDR2 SVGIG (reference sequence). The chain has TRBV30 and TRBJ2-5, with a tentative D call TRBD1 (5 bases). The sequencing sample was made of blood. This receptor was taken from a middle-aged woman with Graves' ophthalmopathy. Here the CDR3 DNA reads TGTGCCTGGAGTGCCTACTCAGGGGAGACCCAGTACTTC. Translation: CAWSAYSGETQYF. Full variable domain (rest looked up from reference TRBV30 and TRBJ2-5): SQTIHQWPATLVQPVGSPLSLECTVEGTSNPNLYWYRQAAGRGLQLLFYSVGIGQISSEVPQNLSASRPQDRQFILSSKKLLLSDSGFYLCAWSAYSGETQYFGPGTRLLVL.